These 28 T cell receptor beta chains originate from one sample sequenced in a study of T-cell memory formation after mild COVID-19. TCRdb passed the 5' RACE reads through MiXCR, listing each CDR3 protein once. The table records 55,000 to 75,000 distinct CDR3 sequences, roughly 25% of them present only once. Sequenced material: PBMCs or a T cell subset sorted from them (not recorded which). The receptors originated from a man between 18 and 35 years old who had mild COVID-19 (a few samples of this study predate the infection). Cell type and time point are not known.

This clonotype was counted a few times. The chain employs TRBV2 and TRBJ2-1, with TRBD1 matching 8 bases. This CDR3 spans 14 amino acids. After removal of 4 bases from V and 7 bases from J, the junction contained 6 bases not matched to a gene. Germline lookup yields CDR1 SNHLY and CDR2 FYNNEI. The CDR3 reads CASSGQGAVNEQFF. The CDR3 bases are TGTGCCAGCAGTGGGCAGGGGGCGGTTAATGAGCAGTTCTTC.

This chain links TRBV7-2 with TRBJ2-3; 9 bases align to TRBD2. There are 15 residues in the CDR3. CDR1 and CDR2 (germline): SGHTA, FQGNSA. V was clipped by 1 base and J by 2 bases; unmatched bases: 1. CDR3 nucleotides: TGTGCCAGCAGCTTAGGGACTAGCGCCACAGATACGCAGTATTTT. Its protein is CASSLGTSATDTQYF.

This clonotype occurred many times. The chain couples TRBV7-6 to TRBJ2-3, with 14 bases that match TRBD2. The V gene end was trimmed by 6 bases and the J gene end by 0 bases; junction bases not matched to a gene: 5. CDR1 is SGHVS and CDR2 is FNYEAQ in the germline V gene. This CDR3 spans 17 amino acids. The CDR3 spells CASSPGLAGDSTDTQYF. CDR3 nucleotide sequence: TGTGCCAGCAGTCCGGGACTAGCGGGAGATAGCACAGATACGCAGTATTTT. Looking up the rest from reference TRBV7-6 and TRBJ2-3 gives the full variable domain: GAGVSQSPRYKVTKRGQDVALRCDPISGHVSLYWYRQALGQGPEFLTYFNYEAQQDKSGLPNDRFSAERPEGSISTLTIQRTEQRDSAMYRCASSPGLAGDSTDTQYFGPGTRLTVL.

This clonotype has just a few counts. CDR3 region: CSARDREYTDTQYF. For the CDR3, the DNA is TGCAGTGCTAGGGACAGGGAATACACAGATACGCAGTATTTT. The rearrangement joins TRBV20-1 to TRBJ2-3; 8 bases agree with TRBD1. The CDR3 is 14 residues long. The germline V gene encodes CDR1 DFQATT and CDR2 SNEGSKA (reference sequence). J was trimmed by 2 bases and V by 3 bases; bases with no gene match: 4.

The rearrangement links TRBV11-2 to TRBJ2-2; D remains unclear. The CDR3 is 11 residues long. The V end lost 5 bases, the J end lost 8 bases, and 6 bases lay between the germline ends. Germline CDR1 is SGHAT and CDR2 is FQNNGV. The CDR3 loop reads CASSAGGELFF. The CDR3 nucleotides are TGTGCCAGCAGCGCCGGAGGGGAGCTGTTTTTT.

J is TRBJ2-7 and V is TRBV4-2; D could derive from TRBD1 or TRBD2 (5 bases each). Trimming left V 1 base short and J 8 bases short, with 9 bases between. The CDR3 is 12 residues long. The germline CDR1 and CDR2 sequences are LGHNA and YNFKEQ. The CDR3 region is CASSQAGTKQYF. The DNA of the CDR3 is TGTGCCAGCAGCCAAGCCGGGACGAAGCAGTACTTC.

The CDR3 is CASRHPGQGDHGYTF. The DNA for the CDR3 is TGTGCCAGCAGACATCCGGGACAGGGAGACCATGGCTACACCTTC. The chain has TRBV12-3 or TRBV12-4 and TRBJ1-2; 9 nucleotides agree with TRBD1. This CDR3 is 15 amino acids long. Trimming removed 6 bases from V and 6 bases from J; junction bases left unmatched: 11.

The chain is built from TRBV27 and TRBJ2-7; possibly TRBD2 for D (6 bases). Germline V gene lookup returns CDR1 MNHEY and CDR2 SMNVEV (reference sequence). Trimming took off 2 bases at V and 3 bases at J, with 11 bases between the two ends. This CDR3 spans 14 amino acids. The CDR3 is CASSLGGLHYEQYF. CDR3 DNA sequence: TGTGCCAGCAGTTTAGGGGGACTTCACTACGAGCAGTACTTC.

This sequence joins TRBV12-3 or TRBV12-4 and TRBJ2-3, with 8 bases that match TRBD2. Losses at the gene ends were 3 bases for V and 3 bases for J; bases not matched to a gene: 5. This CDR3 region has 15 residues. CDR3 in DNA: TGTGCCAGCAGTTTGTTCAAGCGGGGGACAGATACGCAGTATTTT. As protein: CASSLFKRGTDTQYF.

V usage is TRBV4-3 and J usage is TRBJ2-5; 8 nucleotides align to TRBD2. The germline gives CDR1 LGHNA, CDR2 YSLEER. The trim removed 2 bases at V and 3 bases at J, leaving 11 bases unmatched. The CDR3 length is 17 residues. CDR3 sequence (DNA): TGCGCCAGCAGCCAATCCTTCGGGGGGGATCTGAAAGAGACCCAGTACTTC. It yields the protein CASSQSFGGDLKETQYF.

The V call is TRBV9, the J call TRBJ1-2; perhaps TRBD1 as D (5 bases). Germline V CDR1 and CDR2: SGDLS, YYNGEE. The CDR3 length is 13 residues. V was cut by 2 bases and J by 6 bases, with 11 bases left in between. The CDR3 DNA follows: TGTGCCAGCAGCGTCGGCAGGGATAATGGCTACACCTTC. It translates to CASSVGRDNGYTF.

This chain uses TRBV6-2 or TRBV6-3 with TRBJ1-6; tentatively, D is TRBD1 (5 bases). Trimming pared 8 bases from V and 9 bases from J, leaving 14 bases between. The CDR3 extends over 13 amino acids. The germline V gene has CDR1 MNHEY and CDR2 SVGEGT. CDR3 in DNA: TGTGCCAGCGACGTGGGGGGACTTTCACCCCTCCACTTT. Encoded protein: CASDVGGLSPLHF.

The gene calls are TRBV7-9 and TRBJ1-1; D gene uncertain. CDR1 is SEHNR and CDR2 is FQNEAQ in the germline V gene (reference sequence). This CDR3 region has 13 residues. The germline V and J ends were trimmed by 7 bases and 0 bases, with 9 bases remaining between them. CDR3 sequence: CASNSGVNTEAFF. CDR3 nucleotide sequence: TGTGCCAGCAACTCAGGAGTGAACACTGAAGCTTTCTTT.

The chain is built from TRBV5-1 and TRBJ2-7, with D tentatively TRBD1 or TRBD2 (5 bases each). The CDR3 has 13 amino acids. Germline V gives CDR1 SGHRS, CDR2 YFSETQ. The V gene lost 4 bases and the J gene lost 4 bases, with 12 bases spanning the gap. CDR3 coding DNA: TGCGCCAGCAGCAGTGGGGGAATTTACGAGCAGTACTTC. It is translated as CASSSGGIYEQYF.

Here the CDR3 reads CASSAQIGDRGYTF. CDR3 sequence (DNA): TGTGCCAGCAGTGCTCAGATAGGGGATAGAGGCTACACCTTC. This chain uses TRBV12-3 or TRBV12-4 with TRBJ1-2, with D perhaps TRBD1 (5 bases). The length of the CDR3 is 14 residues. V was shortened by 5 bases and J by 8 bases, with 18 bases between the two germline ends.

V gene TRBV6-2 or TRBV6-3 combines with J gene TRBJ2-7; maybe TRBD1 (5 bases). This CDR3 region has 13 residues. Germline V lookup: CDR1 MNHEY, CDR2 SVGEGT. Trimming removed 0 bases at V and 9 bases at J, with 12 bases between. In nucleotides, the CDR3 is TGTGCCAGCAGTTACTCCGCAGGGATCAGGCAGTACGTC. This encodes CASSYSAGIRQYV.

This chain uses TRBV4-2 with TRBJ2-5; D might be TRBD2 (6 bases). This CDR3 has 13 residues. CDR1 is LGHNA and CDR2 is YNFKEQ in the germline V gene. Deletions cut 6 bases from V and 2 bases from J, with 10 bases between. The chain's CDR3 is CASRPAGQETQYF. In DNA, the CDR3 is TGTGCCAGCAGACCTGCGGGACAAGAGACCCAGTACTTC.

This chain uses TRBV5-1 with TRBJ2-3; TRBD2 might be the D (5 bases). CDR1 and CDR2 from the germline V gene are SGHRS and YFSETQ. Trimming took 1 base from V and 2 from J, leaving 8 bases between them. The CDR3 extends over 14 amino acids. The chain's CDR3 is CASSLFGNTDTQYF. CDR3 sequence (DNA): TGCGCCAGCAGCTTGTTCGGGAACACAGATACGCAGTATTTT.

This chain uses TRBV5-1 with TRBJ2-7, with 7 positions matching TRBD1. Germline trimming cut 4 bases from V and 2 bases from J; bases unmatched to any gene: 9. This CDR3 comprises 15 residues. CDR1 is SGHRS and CDR2 is YFSETQ in the germline V gene. CDR3 protein: CASSPDRATTYEQYV. In DNA, the CDR3 is TGCGCCAGCAGCCCCGACAGGGCCACCACCTACGAGCAGTACGTC.

The gene calls are TRBV20-1 and TRBJ2-7; tentative D call: TRBD1 (6 bases). CDR3 length: 12 amino acids. The germline gives CDR1 DFQATT, CDR2 SNEGSKA (reference sequence). Trimming left V 2 bases short and J 7 bases short, with 12 bases between. For the CDR3, the DNA is TGCAGTGCTAGACACAGGGTGGGGGAGCAGTACTTC. Translated, it gives CSARHRVGEQYF.

This clonotype was counted between two and nine times. V gene TRBV5-6 combines with J gene TRBJ2-7, with 8 bases fitting TRBD2. The length of the CDR3 is 14 residues. Germline values: CDR1 SGHDT, CDR2 YYEEEE. The ends lost 2 bases at V and 6 bases at J; junction bases unmatched: 7. The CDR3 coding sequence is TGTGCCAGCAGCTTCGGCGGGGGGCCCCTCGAGCAGTACTTC. Residues: CASSFGGGPLEQYF.

This clonotype was picked up a small number of times. CDR3 amino acids: CASSLVAVITDTQYF. The CDR3 DNA follows: TGTGCCAGCAGCTTAGTCGCAGTGATCACAGATACGCAGTATTTT. This chain links TRBV7-2 with TRBJ2-3; D gene uncertain. Germline loops: CDR1 SGHTA, CDR2 FQGNSA. V lost 1 base, J lost 2 bases, and 10 bases lay in between. The CDR3 spans 15 residues.

The gene calls are TRBV20-1 and TRBJ2-5, with no clear D. V lost 2 bases and J lost 5, with 9 bases in between. CDR1 is DFQATT and CDR2 is SNEGSKA in the germline V gene (reference sequence). The CDR3 consists of 12 residues. This CDR3 reads CSARLVSETQYF. In DNA, the CDR3 is TGCAGTGCTAGACTAGTTTCGGAGACCCAGTACTTC.

J is TRBJ2-7 and V is TRBV5-1; 10 bases are shared with TRBD1. The V gene's germline CDR1 is SGHRS and CDR2 YFSETQ. The V segment lost 5 bases and the J segment 2 bases; nucleotides outside the gene matches: 1. The CDR3 is 13 amino acids. This chain's CDR3 is CASSGTGAYEQYF. The CDR3 DNA sequence: TGCGCCAGCAGTGGGACAGGGGCCTACGAGCAGTACTTC.

The sample holds a few counts of this clonotype. The chain couples TRBV4-3 to TRBJ2-2, with no clear D. With 0 bases removed from V and 10 bases from J, the gap between germline ends came to 12 bases. The CDR3 consists of 14 residues. Per the germline V gene, CDR1 is LGHNA and CDR2 is YSLEER. In DNA, the CDR3 is TGCGCCAGCAGCCAAGATATGGGATCCGCGGAGCTGTTTTTT. It codes for CASSQDMGSAELFF.

The chain carries TRBV15 and TRBJ2-3; no clear D. Germline V CDR1 and CDR2: LNHNV, YYDKDF (reference sequence). The CDR3 sequence is 14 residues long. V shed 9 bases and J shed 4 bases, with 17 bases lying between them. As DNA, the CDR3 is TGTGCCACAGAGAACGTTTCGGACCCAGATACGCAGTATTTT. It is translated as CATENVSDPDTQYF.

The chain is built from TRBV6-2 or TRBV6-3 and TRBJ2-7; 8 bases agree with TRBD1. Germline V gives CDR1 MNHEY, CDR2 SVGEGT. The CDR3 loop spans 15 amino acids. V gave up 2 bases and J gave up 4 bases; unmatched junction bases: 7. The CDR3 sequence is CASSYLRTGRYEQYF. In DNA form, the CDR3 reads TGTGCCAGCAGTTACCTTCGGACAGGGAGATACGAGCAGTACTTC.

V usage is TRBV4-1 and J usage is TRBJ2-1, with D unresolved. CDR1 MGHRA and CDR2 YSYEKL come from the germline V gene. V was clipped by 4 bases and J by 13 bases, with 14 bases between them. This CDR3 is built from 12 residues. CDR3 protein: CASSPSRAVQFF. The CDR3 nucleotides read TGCGCCAGCAGCCCCTCAAGGGCGGTTCAGTTCTTC.